The rows below give T cell receptor beta chains drawn from one sample of a study of cytomegalovirus exposure and HLA in healthy donors. Sequenced by immunoSEQ multiplex PCR; TCRdb stores in-frame clones only, minus some. The sample comprises about 160,000 clones, about four fifths of which are singletons, and roughly 4.7% rests with the top ten. Sequenced input: PBMCs. These receptors were obtained from a man aged 25-40 years in good health and CMV-seronegative. CDR3s include the opening cysteine and the closing phenylalanine or tryptophan. A D gene is named only where the DNA matches it firmly. The size field is filled for only some rows; it gives once, few, many or a size class.

v_call,cdr3_length,clone_size,d_call,j_call,cdr3_aa,cdr3_nt
TRBV5-6,14,few,.,TRBJ1-1,CASSNGGRMSEAFF,TGTGCCAGCAGTAACGGGGGGCGGATGTCTGAAGCTTTCTTT
TRBV2,16,.,TRBD2,TRBJ2-1,CASSLLAGGAYNEQFF,TGTGCCAGCAGTCTACTAGCGGGAGGCGCCTACAATGAGCAGTTCTTC
TRBV6-1,15,.,TRBD2,TRBJ2-7,CASRGLAGKGYEQYF,TGTGCCAGCAGGGGACTAGCGGGGAAGGGCTACGAGCAGTACTTC
TRBV27,14,few,TRBD1,TRBJ2-5,CASREQGSQETQYF,TGTGCCAGCAGGGAACAGGGGAGCCAAGAGACCCAGTACTTC
TRBV9,15,.,TRBD1,TRBJ2-3,CASSAGQGAGDTQYF,TGTGCCAGCAGCGCGGGACAGGGGGCGGGAGATACGCAGTATTTT
TRBV15,15,few,TRBD2,TRBJ2-7,CATSRETSGTYEQYF,TGTGCCACCAGCAGAGAAACTAGCGGAACCTACGAGCAGTACTTC
TRBV19,12,.,TRBD1,TRBJ1-1,CASTFQGVGAFF,TGTGCCAGTACCTTCCAGGGGGTAGGAGCTTTCTTT
TRBV21-1,15,.,.,TRBJ1-4,CASSDRDTGCEKLFF,TGTGCCAGCAGCGACCGGGACACGGGTTGCGAAAAACTGTTTTTT
TRBV28,13,.,TRBD2,TRBJ2-7,CASNPSGGSEQYF,TGTGCCAGCAACCCTAGCGGGGGGAGCGAGCAGTACTTC
TRBV28,15,.,.,TRBJ1-2,CASSLYEGGGNGYTF,TGTGCCAGCAGTTTATATGAGGGGGGGGGTAATGGCTACACCTTC
TRBV29-1,14,few,.,TRBJ1-2,CSVVDGGRYYGYTF,TGCAGCGTTGTGGACGGGGGGAGATACTATGGCTACACCTTC
TRBV12-5,13,.,.,TRBJ2-1,CASGRDSVNEQFF,TGTGCTAGTGGCCGGGACTCAGTCAATGAGCAGTTCTTC
TRBV11-2,17,.,.,TRBJ1-4,CASSLNPMGRGNEKLFF,TGTGCCAGCAGCTTAAATCCCATGGGCAGGGGTAATGAAAAACTGTTTTTT
TRBV2,14,.,TRBD1,TRBJ2-7,CASIRTGISYEQYF,TGTGCCAGCATTAGGACAGGCATCTCCTACGAGCAGTACTTC
TRBV28,14,.,.,TRBJ2-7,CASSNFRGGYEQYF,TGTGCCAGCAGTAACTTCCGGGGAGGCTACGAGCAGTACTTC
TRBV9,19,.,TRBD1,TRBJ1-5,CASSHPAGDRGYDYQPQHF,TGTGCCAGCAGCCACCCTGCAGGGGACAGGGGCTATGATTATCAGCCCCAGCATTTT
TRBV7-8,14,.,.,TRBJ2-7,CASSFLTSGYEQYF,TGTGCCAGCAGCTTTTTGACTAGTGGCTACGAGCAGTACTTC
TRBV7-3,13,.,.,TRBJ1-1,CASSLGGMREAFF,TGTGCCAGCAGCTTAGGGGGGATGAGGGAAGCTTTCTTT
TRBV10-3,13,once,TRBD1,TRBJ2-1,CAIGTGVSNEQFF,TGTGCCATCGGGACAGGGGTCTCCAATGAGCAGTTCTTC
TRBV6-5,14,few,TRBD1,TRBJ1-1,CASRDRGRTTEAFF,TGTGCCAGCAGGGACAGGGGTAGAACCACTGAAGCTTTCTTT
TRBV4-1,14,.,.,TRBJ2-1,CASSQVGGSNEQFF,TGCGCCAGCAGCCAAGTTGGGGGGAGCAATGAGCAGTTCTTC
TRBV4-2,16,.,.,TRBJ2-7,CASSQAVRDTTYEQYF,TGTGCCAGCAGCCAAGCCGTACGGGACACGACCTACGAGCAGTACTTC
TRBV9,15,.,TRBD1,TRBJ1-5,CASPGQGRNNQPQHF,TGTGCCAGCCCGGGACAGGGGAGGAACAATCAGCCCCAGCATTTT
TRBV7-8,15,.,TRBD2,TRBJ2-4,CASSLDSGDIGIQYF,TGTGCCAGCAGCTTAGATAGCGGGGACATAGGCATTCAGTACTTC
TRBV7-2,15,.,.,TRBJ2-7,CASSSGTTSSYEQYF,TGTGCCAGCAGCTCGGGGACAACCAGCTCCTACGAGCAGTACTTC
TRBV19,12,.,.,TRBJ1-5,CASSILNQPQHF,TGTGCCAGTAGTATTTTAAATCAGCCCCAGCATTTT
TRBV9,14,once,.,TRBJ1-2,CASSVDLGVRGYTF,TGTGCCAGCAGCGTAGACCTAGGGGTCCGGGGCTACACCTTC
TRBV19,15,.,TRBD2,TRBJ2-3,CASSIIAGRTDTQYF,TGTGCCAGTAGTATAATAGCGGGACGCACAGATACGCAGTATTTT
TRBV2,14,.,TRBD2,TRBJ2-3,CASNGGGRTDTQYF,TGTGCCAGCAACGGGGGGGGACGCACAGATACGCAGTATTTT
TRBV9,17,few,.,TRBJ1-1,CASSVAGGGNVGTEAFF,TGTGCCAGCAGCGTAGCTGGGGGAGGCAACGTGGGCACTGAAGCTTTCTTT
TRBV11-1,15,.,.,TRBJ1-1,CASSLSNLQRAEAFF,TGTGCCAGCAGCTTAAGTAATCTCCAACGGGCTGAAGCTTTCTTT
TRBV5-4,17,.,.,TRBJ1-4,CASSPWLGGATNEKLFF,TGTGCCAGCAGCCCCTGGTTGGGGGGGGCAACTAATGAAAAACTGTTTTTT
TRBV6-1,14,.,.,TRBJ1-5,CASSPTEINQPQHF,TGTGCCAGCAGTCCAACAGAGATCAATCAGCCCCAGCATTTT
TRBV10-2,14,.,.,TRBJ1-1,CASSDPGQRHEAFF,TGCGCCAGCAGTGACCCAGGACAAAGGCATGAAGCTTTCTTT
TRBV11-2,13,.,.,TRBJ1-2,CASSSLGGYGYTF,TGTGCCAGCAGCTCTCTAGGGGGCTATGGCTACACCTTC
TRBV28,16,.,.,TRBJ1-4,CASSLRQMATNEKLFF,TGTGCCAGCAGCCTTCGACAGATGGCGACTAATGAAAAACTGTTTTTT
TRBV4-3,15,once,.,TRBJ2-3,CASSQEGSSTDTQYF,TGCGCCAGCAGCCAAGAGGGCTCCTCCACAGATACGCAGTATTTT
TRBV30,14,.,TRBD1,TRBJ2-7,CAWTGGQGSHEQYF,TGTGCCTGGACCGGGGGACAGGGTTCCCACGAGCAGTACTTC
TRBV28,12,.,.,TRBJ1-3,CASSPGDHTIYF,TGTGCCAGCAGTCCAGGGGACCACACCATATATTTT
TRBV5-4,12,few,.,TRBJ2-2,CASSFLTGELFF,TGTGCCAGCAGCTTCTTAACCGGGGAGCTGTTTTTT
TRBV30,15,few,TRBD2,TRBJ2-7,CAWSVHERGGLEQYF,TGTGCCTGGAGTGTACATGAGCGGGGGGGCCTCGAGCAGTACTTC
TRBV11-3,14,few,TRBD2,TRBJ2-5,CASSLGGGQETQYF,TGTGCCAGCAGCCTCGGCGGGGGGCAAGAGACCCAGTACTTC
TRBV7-2,16,.,TRBD1,TRBJ1-5,CASSLLGTVSNQPQHF,TGTGCCAGCAGCTTACTCGGGACAGTTAGCAATCAGCCCCAGCATTTT
TRBV30,16,.,TRBD1,TRBJ1-2,CAWSARDSTNNYGYTF,TGTGCCTGGAGTGCCCGGGACAGTACCAATAACTATGGCTACACCTTC
TRBV4-1,17,.,TRBD2,TRBJ2-1,CASSQDKGTSGRLEQFF,TGCGCCAGCAGCCAAGATAAGGGGACTAGCGGGAGACTGGAGCAGTTCTTC
TRBV27,13,once,.,TRBJ2-7,CASSLNGVLEQYF,TGTGCCAGCAGTTTGAACGGGGTTTTAGAGCAGTACTTC
TRBV7-2,15,.,.,TRBJ2-7,CASSLEGGASYEQYF,TGTGCCAGCAGCTTAGAAGGCGGGGCCTCCTACGAGCAGTACTTC
TRBV19,15,.,.,TRBJ1-2,CASSMGRGWAGGYTF,TGTGCCAGTAGTATGGGCAGGGGTTGGGCTGGTGGCTACACCTTC
TRBV30,14,few,.,TRBJ1-2,CAWTNPGGGYGYTF,TGTGCCTGGACCAATCCGGGGGGGGGCTATGGCTACACCTTC
TRBV28,13,.,.,TRBJ1-1,CASSLGAAPEAFF,TGTGCCAGCAGTTTAGGGGCAGCCCCCGAAGCTTTCTTT
TRBV9,14,.,TRBD1,TRBJ1-3,CASSITGAGNTIYF,TGTGCCAGCAGCATTACAGGGGCTGGAAACACCATATATTTT